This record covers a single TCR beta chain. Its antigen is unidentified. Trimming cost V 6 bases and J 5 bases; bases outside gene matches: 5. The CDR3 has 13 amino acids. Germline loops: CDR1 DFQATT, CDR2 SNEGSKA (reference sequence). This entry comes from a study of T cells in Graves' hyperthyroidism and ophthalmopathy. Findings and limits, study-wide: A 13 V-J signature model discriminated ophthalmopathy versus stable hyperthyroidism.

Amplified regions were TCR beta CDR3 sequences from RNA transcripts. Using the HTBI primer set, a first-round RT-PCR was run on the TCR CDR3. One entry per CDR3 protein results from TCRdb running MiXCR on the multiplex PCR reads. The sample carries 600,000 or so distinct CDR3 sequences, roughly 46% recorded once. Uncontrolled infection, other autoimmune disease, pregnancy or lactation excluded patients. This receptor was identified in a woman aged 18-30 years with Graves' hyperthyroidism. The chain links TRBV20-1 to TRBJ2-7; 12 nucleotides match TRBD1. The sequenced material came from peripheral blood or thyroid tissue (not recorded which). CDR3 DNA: TGCAGTGCCCCCGGGACAGGGGGCCACGAGCAGTACTTC. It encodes CSAPGTGGHEQYF.